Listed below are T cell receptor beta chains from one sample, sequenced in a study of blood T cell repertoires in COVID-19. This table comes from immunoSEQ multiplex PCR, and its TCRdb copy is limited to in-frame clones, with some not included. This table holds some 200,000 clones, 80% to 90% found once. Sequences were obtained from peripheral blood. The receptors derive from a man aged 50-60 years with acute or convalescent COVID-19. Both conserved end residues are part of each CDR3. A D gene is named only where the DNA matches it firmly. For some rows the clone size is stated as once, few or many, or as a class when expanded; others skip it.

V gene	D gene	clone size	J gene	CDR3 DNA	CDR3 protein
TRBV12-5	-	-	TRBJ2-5	TGTGCTAGTGGTTTGAATCCGGGACACCTATACTTC	CASGLNPGHLYF
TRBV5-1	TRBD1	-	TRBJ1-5	TGCGCCAGCAGGGAAGCACCAGGGGGAAGCAATCAGCCCCAGCATTTT	CASREAPGGSNQPQHF
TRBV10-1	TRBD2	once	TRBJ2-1	TGCGCCAGCAGTGTGAAGCGGGGGGGGATAGATGAGCAGTTCTTC	CASSVKRGGIDEQFF
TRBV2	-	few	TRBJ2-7	TGTGCCAGCGGTACCAGGGTGACGTTCGAGCAGTACTTC	CASGTRVTFEQYF
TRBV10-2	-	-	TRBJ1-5	TGCGCCAGCAGTGTACGGGATCAGCCCCAGCATTTT	CASSVRDQPQHF
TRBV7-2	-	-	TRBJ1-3	TGTGCCAGCAGCCCCCCCTCGTACTCTGGAAACACCATATATTTT	CASSPPSYSGNTIYF
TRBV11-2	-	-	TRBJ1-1	TGTGCCAGCAGCCTAAATAGGGGGGGTAACACTGAAGCTTTCTTT	CASSLNRGGNTEAFF
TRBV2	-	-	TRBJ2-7	TGTGCCAGCAGTAGGGACTTCTACGAGCAGTACTTC	CASSRDFYEQYF
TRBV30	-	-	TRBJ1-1	TGTGCCTGGAGTGTACGGACCCTCCGGGGGTCTGAAGCTTTCTTT	CAWSVRTLRGSEAFF
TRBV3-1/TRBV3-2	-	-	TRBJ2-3	TGTGCCAGCAGCCACTACGGGGGGCGGTCAGATACGCAGTATTTT	CASSHYGGRSDTQYF
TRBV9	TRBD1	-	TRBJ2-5	TGTGCCAGCAGCAGGAGGGACAGGGGTTTGGGTAAGGAGACCCAGTACTTC	CASSRRDRGLGKETQYF
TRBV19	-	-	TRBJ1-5	TGTGCCAGTAGTATCCAGGCAGTTAGCAATCAGCCCCAGCATTTT	CASSIQAVSNQPQHF
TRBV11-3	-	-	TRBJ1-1	TGTGCCAGCAGCCGCGAGGGGAACACTGAAGCTTTCTTT	CASSREGNTEAFF
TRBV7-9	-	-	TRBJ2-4	TGTGCCAGCAGCTTAGTTGAGATAATCAAAAACATTCAGTACTTC	CASSLVEIIKNIQYF
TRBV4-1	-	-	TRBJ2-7	TGCGCCAGCGGGCCTACGTCTTCCTACGAGCAGTACTTC	CASGPTSSYEQYF
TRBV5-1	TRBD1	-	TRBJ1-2	TGCGCCAGCAGCACCAGGGACAGGGGCCACGTCTATGGCTACACCTTC	CASSTRDRGHVYGYTF
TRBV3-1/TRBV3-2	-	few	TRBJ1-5	TGTGCCAGCAGCCAAGGAGCTCTCCAGCCCCAGCATTTT	CASSQGALQPQHF
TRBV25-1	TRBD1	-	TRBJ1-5	TGTGCCAGCAGTGGGGGACAGGGGTTTGGTCAGCCCCAGCATTTT	CASSGGQGFGQPQHF
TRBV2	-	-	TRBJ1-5	TGTGCCAGCGGTCGGAGTCCGGGAGGCAATCAGCCCCAGCATTTT	CASGRSPGGNQPQHF
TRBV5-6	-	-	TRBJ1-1	TGTGCCAGCAGCTACCTCGGACAACCGAACACTGAAGCTTTCTTT	CASSYLGQPNTEAFF
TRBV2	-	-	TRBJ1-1	TGTGCCAGCAGCCCCTTTGGCCAGGGGATATACACTGAAGCTTTCTTT	CASSPFGQGIYTEAFF
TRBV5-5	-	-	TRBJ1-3	TGTGCCAGCAGCTGGGGGGTACCAGGAAACACCATATATTTT	CASSWGVPGNTIYF
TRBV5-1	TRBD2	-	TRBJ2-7	TGCGCCAGCAGCTTGATAGCGGGTGCCTACGAGCAGTACTTC	CASSLIAGAYEQYF
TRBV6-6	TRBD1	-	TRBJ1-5	TGTGCCAGCAGACCCGACAGGGCACGCAATCAGCCCCAGCATTTT	CASRPDRARNQPQHF
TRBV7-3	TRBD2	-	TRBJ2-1	TGTGCCAGCAGTCGAGCTGGAGCGGGAGATCACAATGAGCAGTTCTTC	CASSRAGAGDHNEQFF
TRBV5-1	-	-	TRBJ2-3	TGCGCCAGCAGCATATCAGGGGTTACTAGCACAGATACGCAGTATTTT	CASSISGVTSTDTQYF
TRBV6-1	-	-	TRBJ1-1	TGTGCCAGCAGTGAGGGGGGGCTGGGCACTGAAGCTTTCTTT	CASSEGGLGTEAFF
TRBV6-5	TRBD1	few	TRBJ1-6	TGTGCCAGCAGTCCACAGGGGCCCTCGACACCCCTCCACTTT	CASSPQGPSTPLHF
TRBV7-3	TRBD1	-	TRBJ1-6	TGTGCCAGCAGCTCTGCCGGGACAGGGGATTCACCCCTCCACTTT	CASSSAGTGDSPLHF
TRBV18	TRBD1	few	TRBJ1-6	TGTGCCAGCTCACCAACGGGACAGTATAATTCACCCCTCCACTTT	CASSPTGQYNSPLHF
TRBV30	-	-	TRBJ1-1	TGTGCCTGGAGTGTTAAATTGAACACTGAAGCTTTCTTT	CAWSVKLNTEAFF
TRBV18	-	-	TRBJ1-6	TGTGCCAGCTCACCCGCCGCAACACCCTATAATTCACCCCTCCACTTT	CASSPAATPYNSPLHF
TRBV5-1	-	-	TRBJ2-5	TGCGCCAGCAGCTCAGGGCTACGGGGGGCTCTGGAGACCCAGTACTTC	CASSSGLRGALETQYF
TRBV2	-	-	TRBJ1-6	TGTGCCAGCGTCCGCGGTAGCCAAAATTCACCCCTCCACTTT	CASVRGSQNSPLHF
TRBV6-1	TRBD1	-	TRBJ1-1	TGTGCCAGCAGTGAGCGACAGGGACTTGAAGCTTTCTTT	CASSERQGLEAFF
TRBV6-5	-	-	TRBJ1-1	TGTGCCAGCACCCCCAGGGGTAGAGGGACTGAAGCTTTCTTT	CASTPRGRGTEAFF
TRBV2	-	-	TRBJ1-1	TGTGCCAGCCGTTTCCCGGGAAGCCTAACCACGAACACTGAAGCTTTCTTT	CASRFPGSLTTNTEAFF
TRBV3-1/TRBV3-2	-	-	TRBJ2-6	TGTGCCAGCAGCCGTCGGAGACAGTGGGGTGAAGGGGCCAACGTCCTGACTTTC	CASSRRRQWGEGANVLTF
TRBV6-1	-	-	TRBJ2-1	TGTGCCAGCAGTGAGTGGCGGGGCTCCTACAATGAGCAGTTCTTC	CASSEWRGSYNEQFF
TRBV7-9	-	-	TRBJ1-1	TGTGCCAGCAGCTTGAGAAGTGAAGCTTTCTTT	CASSLRSEAFF
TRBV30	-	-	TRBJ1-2	TGTGCCTCGGCCGGGTATGTCCCTTATGGCTACACCTTC	CASAGYVPYGYTF
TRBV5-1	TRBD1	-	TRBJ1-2	TGCGCCAGCAGCCAAGGGACAGGGGACAACTATGGCTACACCTTC	CASSQGTGDNYGYTF
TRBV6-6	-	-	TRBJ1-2	TGTGCCAGCAGTACACCTCAGGACTATGGCTACACCTTC	CASSTPQDYGYTF
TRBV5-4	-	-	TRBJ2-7	TGTGCCAGCAGCTTGGGTCCGCAGGGTAAGGTTTACGAGCAGTACTTC	CASSLGPQGKVYEQYF
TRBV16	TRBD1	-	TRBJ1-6	TGTGCCAGCAGCCAACCGGGACAGAGCTCCTATAATTCACCCCTCCACTTT	CASSQPGQSSYNSPLHF
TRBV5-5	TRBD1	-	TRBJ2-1	TGTGCCAGCAGCCTTACAGGGGGCAGTGAGCAGTTCTTC	CASSLTGGSEQFF
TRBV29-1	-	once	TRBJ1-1	TGCAGCGAGAGTCTGTCGGTTAACACTGAAGCTTTCTTT	CSESLSVNTEAFF
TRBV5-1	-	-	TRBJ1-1	TGCGCCAGCACCCGAACGGGGGGCCCCCGGATGAACACTGAAGCTTTCTTT	CASTRTGGPRMNTEAFF
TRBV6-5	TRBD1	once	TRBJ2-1	TGTGCCAGCAGTTACTCTCCGCGACAGGGGGTCTATGAGCAGTTCTTC	CASSYSPRQGVYEQFF
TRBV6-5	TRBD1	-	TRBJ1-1	TGTGCCAGCGCCCCGGACAGGGCCACTGAAGCTTTCTTT	CASAPDRATEAFF
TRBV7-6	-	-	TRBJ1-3	TGTGCCAGCAGCTTAACAGACTCTGGAAACACCATATATTTT	CASSLTDSGNTIYF
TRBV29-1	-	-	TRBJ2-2	TGCAGCGTCTTGGGGCGACTGAACACCGGGGAGCTGTTTTTT	CSVLGRLNTGELFF